The 5 T cell receptor beta chains listed next were all sequenced from one sample in a study of cytotoxic CD8 clonotypes in ibrutinib-treated CLL. Only in-frame clones appear in the TCRdb table, and some are missing; sequencing was by immunoSEQ multiplex PCR. The sample shows over 250,000 clones, 60% to 80% of them seen only once. Sequenced material: PBMCs, taken at disease progression, from a patient treated with ibrutinib. The source is a human donor with chronic lymphocytic leukemia.

This chain uses TRBV27 with TRBJ1-2, with 9 bases that match TRBD1. Trimming at V came to 3 bases and at J to 5 bases, leaving 7 bases not matched to a gene. The CDR3 runs to 15 residues. CDR1 MNHEY and CDR2 SMNVEV come from the germline V gene (reference sequence). The CDR3 DNA follows: TGTGCCAGCAGTTTTACGGACAGGGGTTTTTATGGCTACACCTTC. Its protein product is CASSFTDRGFYGYTF.

On this clone: The sample has other DNA sequences that encode this CDR3 too. The chain has TRBV19 and TRBJ2-7, with 9 positions matching TRBD1. V lost 6 bases to trimming and J lost 2 bases; unmatched junction nucleotides: 5. The V gene's germline CDR1 is LNHDA and CDR2 SQIVND (reference sequence). This CDR3 has 14 amino acids. CDR3 sequence reads: CASSAGQGPYEQYF. DNA for the CDR3: TGTGCCAGTAGCGCGGGACAGGGTCCCTACGAGCAGTACTTC.

The genes are TRBV19 and TRBJ2-1, with TRBD1 matching over 10 bases. Trimming removed 4 bases from V and 6 bases from J; junction bases left unmatched: 6. The length of the CDR3 is 15 residues. Per the germline V gene, CDR1 is LNHDA and CDR2 is SQIVND (reference sequence). The CDR3 loop reads CASSNWDRGSNEQFF. CDR3 bases: TGTGCCAGTAGTAACTGGGACAGGGGTTCCAATGAGCAGTTCTTC.

The chain recombines TRBV18 with TRBJ2-1; D gene unclear. The V gene lost 2 bases and the J gene lost 5 bases, with 10 bases spanning the gap. Germline CDR1 is KGHSH and CDR2 is LQKENI. This CDR3 comprises 14 residues. The CDR3 loop reads CASSPLGRDNEQFF. The DNA for the CDR3 is TGTGCCAGCTCACCATTAGGCCGGGACAATGAGCAGTTCTTC.

The chain couples TRBV29-1 to TRBJ2-1, with D possibly matching TRBD2 (6 bases). Germline V gene data show CDR1 as SQVTM and CDR2 as ANQGSEA. The CDR3 has 13 residues. Between the trimmed V and J ends, which lost 6 bases and 1 base, there was a span of 10 bases. The CDR3, as DNA: TGCAGCGTCATACGGGGGTCCTACAATGAGCAGTTCTTC. Amino acids: CSVIRGSYNEQFF.